The rows below give T cell receptor beta chains drawn from one sample of a study of vaccination and CD4 T cells after COVID-19. TCRdb re-derived calls from the PCR reads in MiXCR, one entry per CDR3 protein. The sample includes about 11,000 distinct CDR3 sequences, approximately 52% seen only once; the top ten take about 10%. No antigens are known for them. The sequencing input was CD4+ T cells from blood, cultured in vitro. The origin of the receptors is a human donor who had recovered from COVID-19. Both conserved end residues are trimmed from each CDR3. D genes are given only for firm matches.

V gene	D gene	J gene	CDR3 protein
TRBV19	TRBD1	TRBJ1-2	ASSSATGGNYGYT
TRBV29-1	TRBD1	TRBJ1-2	SVLPGQGRRYT
TRBV7-3	NA	TRBJ2-7	ASSYSGSSYEQY
TRBV28	NA	TRBJ1-2	ASSLGAYYGYT
TRBV6-1	TRBD1	TRBJ1-1	ASRRPGQGRTEAF
TRBV7-2	TRBD1	TRBJ2-1	ASSRGTGLYNEQF
TRBV6-4	NA	TRBJ2-1	ASRSGLGYSNEQF
TRBV7-8	TRBD2	TRBJ2-1	ASSFTRFSGTSLYVGQF
TRBV2	NA	TRBJ2-7	ASSEQGYEQY
TRBV11-2	NA	TRBJ2-7	ASSLVPGTPVLYEQY
TRBV6-1	NA	TRBJ2-6	ASMWGFSSGANVLT
TRBV10-3	NA	TRBJ1-6	AISESGSLPLH
TRBV30	NA	TRBJ2-7	AFRGPLYEQY
TRBV28	NA	TRBJ2-7	ASKPGTRVINEQY
TRBV20-1	NA	TRBJ1-6	SARDGIARAYNSPLH
TRBV7-9	NA	TRBJ2-1	ASSVAPLYYNEQF
TRBV6-2/TRBV6-3	NA	TRBJ2-5	ASQSLQRQGGETQY
TRBV19	NA	TRBJ2-7	ASSMSLTSYEQY
TRBV20-1	NA	TRBJ1-6	SARGPVSYNSPLH
TRBV12-3/TRBV12-4	NA	TRBJ1-1	ASSLDFSGIGAF
TRBV28	NA	TRBJ1-1	ASSFMGRESTEAF
TRBV6-2/TRBV6-3	NA	TRBJ2-1	ASSYRGGILGNEQF
TRBV30	NA	TRBJ1-5	AWSVEPNQPQH
TRBV7-2	NA	TRBJ2-1	ASSRLRQSSYNEQF
TRBV19	NA	TRBJ1-5	ASEIGYNQPQH
TRBV6-1	NA	TRBJ1-3	ASIPPRAYSGNTIY
TRBV24-1	NA	TRBJ2-5	ATSAPDLQETQY
TRBV20-1	TRBD2	TRBJ2-3	SVSSGRLGTDTQY
TRBV6-2/TRBV6-3	NA	TRBJ1-5	ASSFAGRNQPQH
TRBV7-9	TRBD2	TRBJ2-2	ASSRLAGNTGELF
TRBV12-3/TRBV12-4	NA	TRBJ1-6	ASTLAEGHSPLH
TRBV2	TRBD1	TRBJ2-6	ASTLDRVGSGANVLT
TRBV6-5	NA	TRBJ1-6	ASSFSYNSPLH
TRBV20-1	TRBD2	TRBJ2-1	SARDYSGRRVNEQF
TRBV7-9	TRBD1	TRBJ2-7	ASSPGQGTYEQY
TRBV6-2/TRBV6-3	NA	TRBJ2-1	ASSYVIREQF
TRBV6-5	NA	TRBJ1-3	ASSYKGDTRNTIY
TRBV28	TRBD1	TRBJ1-2	ASTTGQAYGYT
TRBV19	NA	TRBJ1-5	ASSLSGQPQH
TRBV19	TRBD2	TRBJ2-4	ASSEGLDGIQY
TRBV12-3/TRBV12-4	NA	TRBJ2-5	ASSLGLRQETQY
TRBV25-1	TRBD1	TRBJ1-2	ASSDAKTGGNYGYT
TRBV2	TRBD2	TRBJ2-6	ASSTSGGPSGANVLT
TRBV25-1	TRBD2	TRBJ2-3	ASTELAGNTDTQY
TRBV27	TRBD1	TRBJ1-1	ASSLKRGGLTEAF